The TCR beta chain under discussion was sequenced for a study of blood T cell repertoires in COVID-19. Study as a whole: COVID-19 samples, acute and convalescent, were from the United States, Italy and Spain. T cells, B-cell-depleted T cells, or PBMCs supplied cDNA or gDNA.

In the original processing: Quantification of nucleated cells was approximated via reference gene primer amplification. The assay was immunoSEQ multiplex PCR, and TCRdb's table has in-frame clones only and misses some. Clonal size and the V and J genes are those of that table, whereas D and trimming came from the DNA. The sample holds tens of thousands of clones, 77% seen once. From germline, CDR1 is SGHTA and CDR2 FQGNSA. This CDR3 has 14 amino acids. The V and J ends lost 1 base and 6 bases respectively, with 13 bases between them. It was during active infection that Seattle patients were enrolled and then longitudinally followed.

The J gene is TRBJ2-7, the V gene TRBV7-2, with no clear D. The sequence was obtained from a man aged 65 to 79 with COVID-19, enrolled during active disease. What was sequenced was peripheral blood. CDR3 in amino acids: CASSLGSGSFEQYF. The CDR3 DNA is TGTGCCAGCAGCTTAGGATCGGGTTCGTTCGAGCAGTACTTC.